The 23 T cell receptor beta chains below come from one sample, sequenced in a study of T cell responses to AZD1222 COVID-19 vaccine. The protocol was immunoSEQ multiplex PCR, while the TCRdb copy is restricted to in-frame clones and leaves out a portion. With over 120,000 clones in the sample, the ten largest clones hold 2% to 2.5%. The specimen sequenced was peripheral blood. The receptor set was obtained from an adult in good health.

The DNA of the CDR3 is TGTGCCAGTAGTTCTGGGGGGGGACTAGCGGCGGATACGCAGTATTTT. Its protein product is CASSSGGGLAADTQYF. The V call is TRBV19, the J call TRBJ2-3; TRBD2 agrees at 11 bases. CDR3 length: 16 amino acids. Germline CDR1 and CDR2: LNHDA and SQIVND (reference sequence). Trimming at V came to 5 bases and at J to 6 bases, leaving 10 bases not matched to a gene.

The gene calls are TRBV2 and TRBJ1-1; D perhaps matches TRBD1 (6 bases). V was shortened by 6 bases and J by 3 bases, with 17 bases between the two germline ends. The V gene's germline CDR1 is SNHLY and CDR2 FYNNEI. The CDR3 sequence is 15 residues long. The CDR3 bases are TGTGCCAGCAGGGGTCGCCAGGGGTGGGACACTGAAGCTTTCTTT. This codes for CASRGRQGWDTEAFF.

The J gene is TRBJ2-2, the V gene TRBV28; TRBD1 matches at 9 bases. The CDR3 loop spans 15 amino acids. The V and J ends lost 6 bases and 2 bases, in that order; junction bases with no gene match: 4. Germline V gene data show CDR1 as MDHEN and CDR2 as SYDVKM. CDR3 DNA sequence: TGTGCCAGCAGCTACAGGGGGCCCAACACCGGGGAGCTGTTTTTT. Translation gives CASSYRGPNTGELFF.

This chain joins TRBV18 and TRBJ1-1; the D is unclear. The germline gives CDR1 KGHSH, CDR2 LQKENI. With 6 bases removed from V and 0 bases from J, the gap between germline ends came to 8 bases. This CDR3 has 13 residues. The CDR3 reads CASSTGMNTEAFF. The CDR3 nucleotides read TGTGCCAGCTCCACCGGCATGAACACTGAAGCTTTCTTT.

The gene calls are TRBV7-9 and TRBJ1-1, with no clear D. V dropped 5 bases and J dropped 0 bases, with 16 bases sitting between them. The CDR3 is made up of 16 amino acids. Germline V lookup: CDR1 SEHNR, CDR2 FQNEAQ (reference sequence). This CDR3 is CASSQDGNLMNTEAFF. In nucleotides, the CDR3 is TGTGCCAGCAGCCAGGACGGTAATTTGATGAACACTGAAGCTTTCTTT.

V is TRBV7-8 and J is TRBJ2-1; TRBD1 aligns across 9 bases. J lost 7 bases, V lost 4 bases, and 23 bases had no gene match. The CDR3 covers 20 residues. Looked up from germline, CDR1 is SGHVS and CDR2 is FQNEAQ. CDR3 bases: TGTGCCAGCAGCTCGCCTTGGCCCGGGACAGGGAGTATATTGCTAAATGAGCAGTTCTTC. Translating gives CASSSPWPGTGSILLNEQFF.

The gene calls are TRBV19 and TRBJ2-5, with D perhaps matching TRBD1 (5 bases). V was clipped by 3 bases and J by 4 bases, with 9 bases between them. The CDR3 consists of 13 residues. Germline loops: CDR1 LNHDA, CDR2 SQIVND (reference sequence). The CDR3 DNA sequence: TGTGCCAGTAGTATTACAAGGGGAGAGACCCAGTACTTC. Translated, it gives CASSITRGETQYF. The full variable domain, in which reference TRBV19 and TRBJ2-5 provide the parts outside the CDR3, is DGGITQSPKYLFRKEGQNVTLSCEQNLNHDAMYWYRQDPGQGLRLIYYSQIVNDFQKGDIAEGYSVSREKKESFPLTVTSAQKNPTAFYLCASSITRGETQYFGPGTRLLVL.

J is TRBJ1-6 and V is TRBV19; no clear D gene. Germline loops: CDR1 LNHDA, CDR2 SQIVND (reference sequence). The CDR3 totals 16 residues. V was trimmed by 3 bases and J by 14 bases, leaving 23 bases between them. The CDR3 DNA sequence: TGTGCCAGTAGTATCCCAGGCGAGCCGTCGGATGGATCCCTCCACTTT. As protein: CASSIPGEPSDGSLHF. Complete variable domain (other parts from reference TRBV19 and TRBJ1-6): DGGITQSPKYLFRKEGQNVTLSCEQNLNHDAMYWYRQDPGQGLRLIYYSQIVNDFQKGDIAEGYSVSREKKESFPLTVTSAQKNPTAFYLCASSIPGEPSDGSLHFGNGTRLTVT.

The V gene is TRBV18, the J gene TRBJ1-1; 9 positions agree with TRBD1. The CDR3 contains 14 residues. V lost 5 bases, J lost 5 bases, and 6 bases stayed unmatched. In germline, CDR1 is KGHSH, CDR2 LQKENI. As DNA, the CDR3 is TGTGCCAGCTCAGGGCGACAGGGGGAGACTGAAGCTTTCTTT. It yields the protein CASSGRQGETEAFF.

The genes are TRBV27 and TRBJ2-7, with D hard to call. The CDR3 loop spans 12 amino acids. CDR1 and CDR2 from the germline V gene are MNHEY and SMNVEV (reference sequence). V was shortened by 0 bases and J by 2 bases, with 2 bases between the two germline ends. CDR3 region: CASSLSPYEQYF. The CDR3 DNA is TGTGCCAGCAGTTTATCTCCCTACGAGCAGTACTTC.

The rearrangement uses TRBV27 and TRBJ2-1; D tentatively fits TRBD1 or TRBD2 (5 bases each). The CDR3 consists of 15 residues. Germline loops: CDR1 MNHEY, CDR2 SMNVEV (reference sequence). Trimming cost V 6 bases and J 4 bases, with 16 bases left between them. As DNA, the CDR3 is TGTGCCAGCAGGCCCCGGGACGGACGTTACAATGAGCAGTTCTTC. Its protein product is CASRPRDGRYNEQFF.

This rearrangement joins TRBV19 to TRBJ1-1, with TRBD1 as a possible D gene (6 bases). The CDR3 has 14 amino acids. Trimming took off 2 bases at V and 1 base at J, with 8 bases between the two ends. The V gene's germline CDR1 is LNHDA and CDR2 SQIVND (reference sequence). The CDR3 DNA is TGTGCCAGTAGTATAAGGGACACGAACACTGAAGCTTTCTTT. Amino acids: CASSIRDTNTEAFF.

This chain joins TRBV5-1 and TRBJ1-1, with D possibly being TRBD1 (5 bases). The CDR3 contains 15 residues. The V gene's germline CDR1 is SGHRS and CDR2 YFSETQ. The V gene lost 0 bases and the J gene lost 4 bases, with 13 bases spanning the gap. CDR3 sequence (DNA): TGCGCCAGCAGCTTGGAATCCGCAGGGAGCACTGAAGCTTTCTTT. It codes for CASSLESAGSTEAFF.

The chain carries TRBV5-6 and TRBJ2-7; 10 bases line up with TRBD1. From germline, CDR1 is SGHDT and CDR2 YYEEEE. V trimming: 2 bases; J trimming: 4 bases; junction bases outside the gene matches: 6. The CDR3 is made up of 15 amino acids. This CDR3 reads CASSLSGQGLYEQYF. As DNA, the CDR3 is TGTGCCAGCAGCTTATCGGGACAGGGGTTATACGAGCAGTACTTC.

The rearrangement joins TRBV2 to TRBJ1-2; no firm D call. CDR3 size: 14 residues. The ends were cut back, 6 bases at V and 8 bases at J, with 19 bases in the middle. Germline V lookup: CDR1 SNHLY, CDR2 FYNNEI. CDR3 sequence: CASRTTWTGGGYTF. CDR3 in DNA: TGTGCCAGCAGGACAACGTGGACGGGTGGCGGCTACACCTTC.

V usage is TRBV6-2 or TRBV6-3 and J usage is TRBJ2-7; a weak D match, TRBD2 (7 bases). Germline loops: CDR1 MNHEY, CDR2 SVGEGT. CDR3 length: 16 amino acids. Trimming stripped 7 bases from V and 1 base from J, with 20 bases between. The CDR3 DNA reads TGTGCCAGCACCCCCCGCCCGGGGGGCGCGTCCTACGAGCAGTACTTC. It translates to CASTPRPGGASYEQYF.

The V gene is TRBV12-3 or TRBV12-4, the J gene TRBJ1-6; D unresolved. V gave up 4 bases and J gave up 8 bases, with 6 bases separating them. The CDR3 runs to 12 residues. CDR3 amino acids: CASSSADSPLHF. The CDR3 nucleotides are TGTGCCAGCAGTTCCGCTGATTCACCCCTCCACTTT.

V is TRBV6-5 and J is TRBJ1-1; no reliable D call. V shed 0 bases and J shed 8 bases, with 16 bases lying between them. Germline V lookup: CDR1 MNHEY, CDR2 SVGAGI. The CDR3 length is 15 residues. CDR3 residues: CASSYSASRQGEAFF. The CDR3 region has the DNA TGTGCCAGCAGTTACTCGGCCAGCCGACAAGGAGAAGCTTTCTTT.

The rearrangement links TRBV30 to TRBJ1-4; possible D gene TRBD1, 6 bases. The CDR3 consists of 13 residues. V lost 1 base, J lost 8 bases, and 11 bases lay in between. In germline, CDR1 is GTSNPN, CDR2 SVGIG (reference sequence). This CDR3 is CAWSAGDFEKLFF. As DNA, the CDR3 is TGTGCCTGGAGTGCAGGGGATTTCGAAAAACTGTTTTTT. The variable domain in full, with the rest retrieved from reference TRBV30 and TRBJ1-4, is SQTIHQWPATLVQPVGSPLSLECTVEGTSNPNLYWYRQAAGRGLQLLFYSVGIGQISSEVPQNLSASRPQDRQFILSSKKLLLSDSGFYLCAWSAGDFEKLFFGSGTQLSVL.

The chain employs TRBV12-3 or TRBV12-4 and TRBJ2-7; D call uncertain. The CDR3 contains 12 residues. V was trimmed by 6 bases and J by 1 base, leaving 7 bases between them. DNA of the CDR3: TGTGCCAGCAGCCGTTCTTCCTACGAGCAGTACTTC. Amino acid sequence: CASSRSSYEQYF.

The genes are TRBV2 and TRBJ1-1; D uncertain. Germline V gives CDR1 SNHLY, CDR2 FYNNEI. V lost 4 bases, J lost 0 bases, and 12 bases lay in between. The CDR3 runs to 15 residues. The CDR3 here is CASSARNTMNTEAFF. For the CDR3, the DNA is TGTGCCAGCAGTGCGCGGAATACCATGAACACTGAAGCTTTCTTT.

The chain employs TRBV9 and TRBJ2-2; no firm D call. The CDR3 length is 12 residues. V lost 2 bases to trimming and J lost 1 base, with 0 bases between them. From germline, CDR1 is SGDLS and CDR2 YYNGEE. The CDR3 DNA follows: TGTGCCAGCAGCGTGAACACCGGGGAGCTGTTTTTT. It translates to CASSVNTGELFF.

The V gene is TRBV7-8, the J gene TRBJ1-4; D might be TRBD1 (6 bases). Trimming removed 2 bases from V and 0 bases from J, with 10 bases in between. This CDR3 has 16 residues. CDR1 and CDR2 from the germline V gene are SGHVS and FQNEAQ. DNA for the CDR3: TGTGCCAGCAGCTTACAGGGGCCTGCAACTAATGAAAAACTGTTTTTT. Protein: CASSLQGPATNEKLFF.